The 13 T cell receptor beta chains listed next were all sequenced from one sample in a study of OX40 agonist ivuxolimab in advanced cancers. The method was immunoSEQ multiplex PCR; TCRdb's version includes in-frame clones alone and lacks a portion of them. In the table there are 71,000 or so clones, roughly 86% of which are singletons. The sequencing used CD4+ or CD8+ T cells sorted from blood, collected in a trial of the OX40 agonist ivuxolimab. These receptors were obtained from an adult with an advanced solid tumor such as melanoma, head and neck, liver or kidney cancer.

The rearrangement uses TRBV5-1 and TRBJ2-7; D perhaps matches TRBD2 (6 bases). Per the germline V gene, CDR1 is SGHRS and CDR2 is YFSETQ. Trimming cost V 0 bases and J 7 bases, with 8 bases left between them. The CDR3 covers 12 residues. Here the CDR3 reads CASSLDSGEQYF. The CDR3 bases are TGCGCCAGCAGCTTGGATAGCGGAGAGCAGTACTTC.

CDR3 DNA sequence: TGTGCCAGTACCATGCGCAGGGAGAACACCGGGGAGCTGTTTTTT. It specifies CASTMRRENTGELFF. The chain is built from TRBV19 and TRBJ2-2; TRBD1 is a possible D gene (5 bases). V shed 7 bases and J shed 1 base, with 13 bases lying between them. Germline assignment: CDR1 LNHDA and CDR2 SQIVND (reference sequence). This CDR3 has 15 residues.

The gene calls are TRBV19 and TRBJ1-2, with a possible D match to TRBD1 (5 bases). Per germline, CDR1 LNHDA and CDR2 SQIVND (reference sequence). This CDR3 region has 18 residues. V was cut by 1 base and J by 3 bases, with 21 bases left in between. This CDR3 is CASSIGGRLHQGDYGYTF. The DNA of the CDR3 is TGTGCCAGTAGTATAGGAGGGAGGTTACATCAAGGGGACTATGGCTACACCTTC.

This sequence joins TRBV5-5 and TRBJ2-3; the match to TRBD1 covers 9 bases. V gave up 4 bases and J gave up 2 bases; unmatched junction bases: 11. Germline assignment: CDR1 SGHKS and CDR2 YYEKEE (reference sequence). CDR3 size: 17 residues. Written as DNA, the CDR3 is TGTGCCAGCAGCCAACCTTTTGGGACAGGGTTCACAGATACGCAGTATTTT. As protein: CASSQPFGTGFTDTQYF.

The CDR3 loop is CAWDRDSRLSNYGYTF. The CDR3 DNA sequence: TGTGCCTGGGACCGGGACAGTAGACTGTCTAACTATGGCTACACCTTC. The chain is built from TRBV30 and TRBJ1-2, with 7 bases matching TRBD1. V trimming: 5 bases; J trimming: 0 bases; junction bases outside the gene matches: 12. The CDR3 contains 16 residues. The V gene's germline CDR1 is GTSNPN and CDR2 SVGIG (reference sequence).

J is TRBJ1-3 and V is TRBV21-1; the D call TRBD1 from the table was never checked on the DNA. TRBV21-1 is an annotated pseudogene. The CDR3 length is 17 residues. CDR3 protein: CASSKTGTADSGNTIYF. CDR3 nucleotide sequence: TGTGCCAGCAGCAAAACAGGGACAGCGGACTCTGGAAACACCATATATTTT.

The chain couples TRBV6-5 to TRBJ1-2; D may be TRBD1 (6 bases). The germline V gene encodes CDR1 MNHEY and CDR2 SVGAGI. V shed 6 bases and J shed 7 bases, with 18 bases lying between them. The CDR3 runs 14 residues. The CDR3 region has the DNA TGTGCCAGCAGCCCCGTGGCAGGGGCTGGTGGCTACACCTTC. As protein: CASSPVAGAGGYTF.

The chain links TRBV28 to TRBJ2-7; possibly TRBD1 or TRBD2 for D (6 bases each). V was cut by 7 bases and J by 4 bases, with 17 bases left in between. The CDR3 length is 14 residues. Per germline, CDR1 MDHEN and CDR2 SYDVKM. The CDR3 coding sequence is TGTGCCAGCAATAAAGGGGGGAGTCTGTACGAGCAGTACTTC. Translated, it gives CASNKGGSLYEQYF.

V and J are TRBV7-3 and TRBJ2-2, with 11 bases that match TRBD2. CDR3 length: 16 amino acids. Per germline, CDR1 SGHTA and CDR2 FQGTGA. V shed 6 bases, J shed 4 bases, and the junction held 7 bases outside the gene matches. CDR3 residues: CASSSTGTSGTGELFF. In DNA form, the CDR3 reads TGTGCCAGCAGTTCTACCGGGACTAGCGGCACCGGGGAGCTGTTTTTT.

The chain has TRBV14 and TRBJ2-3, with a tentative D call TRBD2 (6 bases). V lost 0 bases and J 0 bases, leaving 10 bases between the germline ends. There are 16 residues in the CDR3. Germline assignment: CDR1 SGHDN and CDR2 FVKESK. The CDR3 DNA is TGTGCCAGCAGCCAAGATGGCGGGGTGAGCACAGATACGCAGTATTTT. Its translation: CASSQDGGVSTDTQYF.

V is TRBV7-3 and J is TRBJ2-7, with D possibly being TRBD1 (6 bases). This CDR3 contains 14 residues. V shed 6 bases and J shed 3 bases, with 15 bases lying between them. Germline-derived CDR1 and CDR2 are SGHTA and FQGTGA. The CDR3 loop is CASSYDRPSYEQYF. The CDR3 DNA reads TGTGCCAGCAGTTATGACAGGCCAAGCTACGAGCAGTACTTC.

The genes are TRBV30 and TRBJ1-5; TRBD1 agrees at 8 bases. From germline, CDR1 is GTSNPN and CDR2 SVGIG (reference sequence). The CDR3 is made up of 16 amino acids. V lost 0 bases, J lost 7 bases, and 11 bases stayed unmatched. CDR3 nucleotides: TGTGCCTGGAGTGTGGGCGGACAGGGAGGGGGGCAGCCCCAGCATTTT. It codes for CAWSVGGQGGGQPQHF.

The CDR3 region has the DNA TGCGCCAGCAGCCCCGAGGGCGGGAGGCTAAGCACAGATACGCAGTATTTT. Translation: CASSPEGGRLSTDTQYF. The genes are TRBV5-1 and TRBJ2-3; 8 nucleotides agree with TRBD2. With 4 bases clipped from V and 0 bases from J, the junction kept 10 bases outside the gene matches. The CDR3 contains 17 residues. Looked up from germline, CDR1 is SGHRS and CDR2 is YFSETQ.